What follows are 32 T cell receptor beta chains derived from one specimen sequenced in a study of T cell responses to AZD1222 COVID-19 vaccine. Data came from immunoSEQ multiplex PCR; TCRdb stores just in-frame clones and leaves some out. The data show around 150,000 clones, approximately 90% seen once. The specimen comprised peripheral blood, sampled 28 days after the second AZD1222 dose. These receptors were taken from an adult who received the AZD1222 COVID-19 vaccine.

This chain uses TRBV2 with TRBJ1-5, with 9 bases that match TRBD1. After removal of 1 base from V and 7 bases from J, the junction contained 5 bases not matched to a gene. The CDR3 runs to 15 residues. Germline CDR1 is SNHLY and CDR2 is FYNNEI. CDR3 residues: CASSEDRGRGQPQHF. The CDR3 DNA reads TGTGCCAGCAGTGAAGACAGGGGGCGAGGACAGCCCCAGCATTTT. The variable domain in full, with the rest retrieved from reference TRBV2 and TRBJ1-5, is EPEVTQTPSHQVTQMGQEVILRCVPISNHLYFYWYRQILGQKVEFLVSFYNNEISEKSEIFDDQFSVERPDGSNFTLKIRSTKLEDSAMYFCASSEDRGRGQPQHFGDGTRLSIL.

The chain links TRBV29-1 to TRBJ2-3; 8 nucleotides agree with TRBD2. Germline lookup yields CDR1 SQVTM and CDR2 ANQGSEA. The CDR3 totals 15 residues. The V gene end was trimmed by 2 bases and the J gene end by 0 bases; junction bases not matched to a gene: 4. The CDR3 region is CSVEPPSGSTDTQYF. The DNA for the CDR3 is TGCAGCGTTGAACCCCCTAGCGGGAGCACAGATACGCAGTATTTT.

Only one count was recorded for this clone. This chain links TRBV28 with TRBJ1-5, with D unresolved. The V end was cut by 5 bases, the J end by 2 bases, with 10 bases between. Germline V gives CDR1 MDHEN, CDR2 SYDVKM. The CDR3 runs to 14 residues. The CDR3, as DNA: TGTGCCAGCAGTCTGCCCGGGGGCAATCAGCCCCAGCATTTT. Its translation: CASSLPGGNQPQHF.

The chain employs TRBV19 and TRBJ1-1; D is unresolved. This CDR3 is built from 14 residues. The V and J ends lost 8 bases and 2 bases respectively, with 15 bases between them. The germline CDR1 and CDR2 sequences are LNHDA and SQIVND (reference sequence). Here the CDR3 DNA reads TGTGCCAGTGGGGAAAGAACAGTTAACACTGAAGCTTTCTTT. It yields the protein CASGERTVNTEAFF.

This clone is a singleton in its sample. V and J are TRBV11-2 and TRBJ1-3, with D possibly being TRBD1 (5 bases). CDR1 is SGHAT, CDR2 FQNNGV, per germline. This CDR3 spans 13 amino acids. V was pared by 3 bases and J by 3 bases, with 6 bases between. In DNA form, the CDR3 reads TGTGCCAGCAGCTTCGGGGGTGGAAACACCATATATTTT. It codes for CASSFGGGNTIYF.

This clone was picked up one time. The genes are TRBV3-1 (or the pseudogene TRBV3-2) and TRBJ2-1; TRBD2 is a possible D gene (6 bases). This CDR3 is built from 15 residues. V lost 6 bases to trimming and J lost 3 bases, with 15 bases between them. Germline V gene data show CDR1 as LGHDT and CDR2 as YNNKEL (reference sequence). CDR3 DNA sequence: TGTGCCAGCAGTTCGGCGGGACTGGGCTACAATGAGCAGTTCTTC. Its translation: CASSSAGLGYNEQFF.

The V gene is TRBV18, the J gene TRBJ1-5, with D perhaps TRBD1 (5 bases). V was pared by 3 bases and J by 5 bases, with 8 bases between. Germline CDR1 and CDR2: KGHSH and LQKENI. The CDR3 extends over 13 amino acids. CDR3 residues: CASSPGGDQPQHF. The CDR3 DNA is TGTGCCAGCTCACCCGGGGGAGATCAGCCCCAGCATTTT.

This chain connects TRBV2 to TRBJ2-5; the match to TRBD2 covers 7 bases. The V gene end was trimmed by 2 bases and the J gene end by 2 bases; junction bases not matched to a gene: 8. The CDR3 covers 16 residues. Germline V lookup: CDR1 SNHLY, CDR2 FYNNEI. The CDR3 is CASSESASGIQETQYF. The CDR3, as DNA: TGTGCCAGCAGTGAATCAGCTAGCGGAATTCAAGAGACCCAGTACTTC.

The rearrangement uses TRBV15 and TRBJ2-3, with 9 bases that match TRBD2. Germline values: CDR1 LNHNV, CDR2 YYDKDF (reference sequence). The ends lost 4 bases at V and 7 bases at J; junction bases unmatched: 9. The CDR3 runs to 15 residues. The CDR3 sequence: CATSNPGLAHNTQYF. The DNA of the CDR3 is TGTGCCACCAGCAACCCGGGACTAGCTCATAATACGCAGTATTTT. Full variable domain (outside the CDR3, taken from reference TRBV15 and TRBJ2-3): DAMVIQNPRYQVTQFGKPVTLSCSQTLNHNVMYWYQQKSSQAPKLLFHYYDKDFNNEADTPDNFQSRRPNTSFCFLDIRSPGLGDTAMYLCATSNPGLAHNTQYFGPGTRLTVL.

The chain has TRBV9 and TRBJ1-2; possible D gene TRBD1, 5 bases. CDR1 is SGDLS, CDR2 YYNGEE, per germline. The V end lost 3 bases, the J end lost 5 bases, and 11 bases lay between the germline ends. This CDR3 region has 13 residues. The CDR3 reads CASSDGGIYGYTF. The CDR3, as DNA: TGTGCCAGCAGCGACGGGGGAATATATGGCTACACCTTC. Full variable domain (missing parts from reference TRBV9 and TRBJ1-2): DSGVTQTPKHLITATGQRVTLRCSPRSGDLSVYWYQQSLDQGLQFLIQYYNGEERAKGNILERFSAQQFPDLHSELNLSSLELGDSALYFCASSDGGIYGYTFGSGTRLTVV.

Only one count was recorded for this clone. The chain combines TRBV18 with TRBJ2-2; TRBD2 matches 8 bases. This CDR3 comprises 17 residues. Per germline, CDR1 KGHSH and CDR2 LQKENI. V shed 3 bases, J shed 0 bases, and the junction held 6 bases outside the gene matches. Here the CDR3 reads CASSPLLAGPNTGELFF. The CDR3 bases are TGTGCCAGCTCACCCCTCCTAGCGGGCCCGAACACCGGGGAGCTGTTTTTT.

Only a few counts were recorded for this clone. V is TRBV28 and J is TRBJ1-5; D is uncertain. The CDR3 is 16 residues long. Germline V CDR1 and CDR2: MDHEN, SYDVKM. V gave up 5 bases and J gave up 7 bases, with 21 bases separating them. CDR3: CASSPPRRGPQQPQHF. In DNA, the CDR3 is TGTGCCAGCAGTCCCCCCCGGCGCGGACCCCAGCAGCCCCAGCATTTT.

V and J are TRBV19 and TRBJ1-2; no reliable D call. The CDR3 has 16 amino acids. Trimming cost V 5 bases and J 3 bases, with 19 bases left between them. Germline values: CDR1 LNHDA, CDR2 SQIVND (reference sequence). The CDR3: CASSDPRAGLDYGYTF. DNA for the CDR3: TGTGCCAGTAGTGACCCTCGAGCCGGGCTGGACTATGGCTACACCTTC. The entire variable domain, with the rest obtained from reference TRBV19 and TRBJ1-2, is as follows: DGGITQSPKYLFRKEGQNVTLSCEQNLNHDAMYWYRQDPGQGLRLIYYSQIVNDFQKGDIAEGYSVSREKKESFPLTVTSAQKNPTAFYLCASSDPRAGLDYGYTFGSGTRLTVV.

The chain links TRBV19 to TRBJ2-7, with D unclear. The CDR3 is made up of 14 amino acids. From germline, CDR1 is LNHDA and CDR2 SQIVND (reference sequence). The germline V and J ends were trimmed by 3 bases and 3 bases, with 12 bases remaining between them. CDR3 in amino acids: CASSIRLAGYEQYF. The CDR3 bases are TGTGCCAGTAGTATTAGACTGGCAGGCTACGAGCAGTACTTC.

The genes are TRBV4-3 and TRBJ1-1; 9 positions agree with TRBD1. V shed 2 bases and J 3 bases; nucleotides not matched to a gene: 4. The length of the CDR3 is 15 residues. CDR1 and CDR2 from the germline V gene are LGHNA and YSLEER. Here the CDR3 DNA reads TGCGCCAGCAGCCAAAGGGGACAGGGCGACACTGAAGCTTTCTTT. Residues: CASSQRGQGDTEAFF.

The gene calls are TRBV9 and TRBJ2-7; D tentatively fits TRBD1 or TRBD2 (5 bases each). Between the trimmed V and J ends, which lost 0 bases and 4 bases, there was a span of 14 bases. CDR1 SGDLS and CDR2 YYNGEE come from the germline V gene. The CDR3 sequence is 15 residues long. The CDR3 loop is CASSVASGTPYEQYF. The CDR3 nucleotides are TGTGCCAGCAGCGTAGCCTCCGGGACGCCTTACGAGCAGTACTTC.

V is TRBV28 and J is TRBJ1-5; D may be TRBD1 (5 bases). Germline V CDR1 and CDR2: MDHEN, SYDVKM. This CDR3 contains 17 residues. V was cut by 1 base and J by 0 bases, with 13 bases left in between. The CDR3 coding sequence is TGTGCCAGCAGTTTATTAGGGAGGGACGGTAGCAATCAGCCCCAGCATTTT. This gives the protein CASSLLGRDGSNQPQHF.

The chain has TRBV5-1 and TRBJ2-2; D is uncertain. The CDR3 spans 18 residues. The V and J ends lost 1 base and 0 bases respectively, with 16 bases between them. Germline CDR1 SGHRS, CDR2 YFSETQ. The CDR3 DNA follows: TGCGCCAGCAGCTTGTGGCCAGGCGACCTTTCGAACACCGGGGAGCTGTTTTTT. It is translated as CASSLWPGDLSNTGELFF.

The chain combines TRBV7-9 with TRBJ1-5, with D maybe TRBD1 (5 bases). The V end lost 1 base, the J end lost 4 bases, and 14 bases lay between the germline ends. The V gene's germline CDR1 is SEHNR and CDR2 FQNEAQ (reference sequence). The CDR3 spans 16 residues. CDR3 DNA: TGTGCCAGCAGCTTAGGAGCCGGGACGGAAAATCAGCCCCAGCATTTT. Residues: CASSLGAGTENQPQHF.

The J gene is TRBJ1-1, the V gene TRBV6-2 or TRBV6-3; 10 nucleotides align to TRBD1. This CDR3 contains 15 residues. The V and J ends lost 5 bases and 3 bases, in that order; junction bases with no gene match: 6. CDR1 is MNHEY and CDR2 is SVGEGT in the germline V gene. The CDR3 spells CASSGRDRGYTEAFF. The CDR3 DNA sequence: TGTGCCAGCAGTGGGCGGGACAGGGGTTACACTGAAGCTTTCTTT.

This chain joins TRBV14 and TRBJ1-2, with TRBD1 matching over 7 bases. The CDR3 length is 17 residues. The germline gives CDR1 SGHDN, CDR2 FVKESK. J lost 2 bases, V lost 6 bases, and 15 bases had no gene match. CDR3 sequence: CASSRTRTGSPNYGYTF. The CDR3 nucleotides are TGTGCCAGCAGTCGTACTCGGACAGGCTCCCCGAACTATGGCTACACCTTC. The complete variable domain, with remaining parts taken from reference TRBV14 and TRBJ1-2, reads EAGVTQFPSHSVIEKGQTVTLRCDPISGHDNLYWYRRVMGKEIKFLLHFVKESKQDESGMPNNRFLAERTGGTYSTLKVQPAELEDSGVYFCASSRTRTGSPNYGYTFGSGTRLTVV.

The chain employs TRBV14 and TRBJ1-4; D ambiguous. The CDR3 has 13 residues. V was pared by 0 bases and J by 7 bases, with 6 bases between. Looked up from germline, CDR1 is SGHDN and CDR2 is FVKESK. The CDR3 bases are TGTGCCAGCAGCCAAGATAGAAGTGAAAAACTGTTTTTT. Encoded protein: CASSQDRSEKLFF.

The J gene is TRBJ2-5, the V gene TRBV20-1, with D hard to call. Looked up from germline, CDR1 is DFQATT and CDR2 is SNEGSKA (reference sequence). V was shortened by 4 bases and J by 5 bases, with 14 bases between the two germline ends. This CDR3 has 13 residues. CDR3 sequence reads: CSATETTEETQYF. In DNA form, the CDR3 reads TGCAGTGCTACTGAGACAACTGAGGAGACCCAGTACTTC.

CDR3 DNA sequence: TGTGCCAGCAGCCTGACAGGGCTCACTGAAGCTTTCTTT. Translating gives CASSLTGLTEAFF. The J gene is TRBJ1-1, the V gene TRBV7-9; 7 bases map to TRBD1. The CDR3 has 13 residues. Per the germline V gene, CDR1 is SEHNR and CDR2 is FQNEAQ (reference sequence). Germline trimming cut 5 bases from V and 4 bases from J; bases unmatched to any gene: 4.

The chain joins TRBV5-4 to TRBJ1-4; D remains ambiguous. Between the trimmed V and J ends, which lost 3 bases and 7 bases, there was a span of 10 bases. Per the germline V gene, CDR1 is SGHNT and CDR2 is YYREEE (reference sequence). This CDR3 contains 13 residues. The CDR3 spells CASSSLPGEKLFF. The CDR3 bases are TGTGCCAGCAGCTCTCTGCCGGGTGAAAAACTGTTTTTT.

V is TRBV5-1 and J is TRBJ2-3; 9 bases fit TRBD2. V lost 3 bases, J lost 2 bases, and 7 bases stayed unmatched. CDR3 size: 16 residues. Germline CDR1 and CDR2: SGHRS and YFSETQ. The CDR3 coding sequence is TGCGCCAGCAGCTCCCCTGGACTAGCGCACACAGATACGCAGTATTTT. Encoded protein: CASSSPGLAHTDTQYF.

V gene TRBV5-1 combines with J gene TRBJ2-5, with D maybe TRBD1 (6 bases). The CDR3 spans 16 residues. V gave up 1 base and J gave up 1 base, with 14 bases separating them. Germline V gene sequence: CDR1 SGHRS, CDR2 YFSETQ. Here the CDR3 reads CASSLRGNRAQETQYF. CDR3 sequence (DNA): TGCGCCAGCAGCTTGCGAGGAAACAGGGCCCAAGAGACCCAGTACTTC.

This clone is medium-sized in the sample. Other DNA sequences within the sample encode an identical CDR3. This chain joins TRBV27 and TRBJ2-6; D unclear. Between the trimmed V and J ends, which lost 4 bases and 0 bases, there was a span of 1 base. From germline, CDR1 is MNHEY and CDR2 SMNVEV (reference sequence). The CDR3 totals 13 residues. The CDR3 protein is CASSSSGANVLTF. The CDR3, as DNA: TGTGCCAGCAGTTCCTCTGGGGCCAACGTCCTGACTTTC.

The chain links TRBV19 to TRBJ2-2; no clear D gene. Trimming took off 3 bases at V and 6 bases at J, with 8 bases between the two ends. CDR3 length equals 13 residues. CDR1 LNHDA and CDR2 SQIVND come from the germline V gene (reference sequence). CDR3 coding DNA: TGTGCCAGTAGTATTATCAGTCCCGGGGAGCTGTTTTTT. As protein: CASSIISPGELFF.

The genes are TRBV12-3 or TRBV12-4 and TRBJ1-4, with 7 bases fitting TRBD1. The CDR3 runs to 13 residues. V trimming: 6 bases; J trimming: 8 bases; junction bases outside the gene matches: 6. CDR3 in amino acids: CASSPDRTEKLFF. The DNA for the CDR3 is TGTGCCAGCAGCCCGGACAGGACAGAAAAACTGTTTTTT.

This clone showed up just once. The chain has TRBV19 and TRBJ2-1; 9 bases match TRBD2. Germline lookup yields CDR1 LNHDA and CDR2 SQIVND (reference sequence). The V segment lost 5 bases and the J segment 0 bases; nucleotides outside the gene matches: 2. The CDR3 covers 15 residues. This CDR3 reads CASSGLASSYNEQFF. CDR3 DNA sequence: TGTGCCAGTAGTGGACTAGCGAGCTCCTACAATGAGCAGTTCTTC.

In this sample, this clone turned up once. The rearrangement uses TRBV3-1 (or the pseudogene TRBV3-2) and TRBJ1-2; D is perhaps TRBD1 (5 bases). The CDR3 is made up of 15 amino acids. The V gene's germline CDR1 is LGHDT and CDR2 YNNKEL (reference sequence). Between the trimmed V and J ends, which lost 4 bases and 6 bases, there was a span of 18 bases. The CDR3 protein is CASSPRDRAGNGYTF. Written as DNA, the CDR3 is TGTGCCAGCAGCCCCCGGGACCGGGCGGGCAATGGCTACACCTTC.